This T cell receptor beta chain was recorded in a study of T cells in Graves' hyperthyroidism and ophthalmopathy. Findings of the study overall: Blood also held most thyroid clonotypes expanded beyond 0.001. The model foresaw ophthalmopathy a median approximately 6.1 months prior to onset.

This clonotype was counted at least ten times. Its antigen is not identified. V shed 4 bases, J shed 5 bases, and the junction held 10 bases outside the gene matches. Germline CDR1 is SGHNT and CDR2 is YYREEE (reference sequence). This CDR3 region has 15 residues. The TCR beta CDR3 regions underwent amplification using RNA transcripts as the source. The HTBI primer set served for first-round RT-PCR of the TCR CDR3. Each CDR3 protein is one row after TCRdb ran MiXCR on the multiplex PCR reads. Here the sample spans 500,000 to 650,000 distinct CDR3 sequences, around 43% being singletons. The TCR originated in an adult woman with Graves' disease, either hyperthyroidism or ophthalmopathy (not recorded which). The material sequenced was peripheral blood or thyroid tissue (not recorded which). This chain uses TRBV5-4 with TRBJ1-2; 8 bases match TRBD1. DNA of the CDR3: TGTGCCAGCAGCATCCAGACAGGGGCGCCTTATGGCTACACCTTC. Encoded protein: CASSIQTGAPYGYTF.